These T cell receptor beta chains were read from a single sample in a study of a mutant IDH1 vaccine in newly diagnosed glioma. For these TCRs, the target antigens are not known. Clones were read by immunoSEQ multiplex PCR, and TCRdb kept only the in-frame ones, dropping some. The data contain some 120,000 clones, around 80% of them singletons. The sample was PBMCs, taken from a glioma patient whose treatment included an IDH1 peptide vaccine. These receptor sequences come from a man aged 35 to 55 with glioma. Both conserved end residues are part of each CDR3. D genes are given only for firm matches. Where a row states a size, it is once, few, many or the class of an expanded clone; other rows omit it.

J gene: TRBJ1-2; clone size: NA; V gene: TRBV19; D gene: TRBD1; CDR3 DNA: TGTGCCAGTAGTACGCCACCACAGGGGGAAGACTATGGCTACACCTTC; CDR3 protein: CASSTPPQGEDYGYTF
J gene: TRBJ2-7; clone size: NA; V gene: TRBV6-5; D gene: NA; CDR3 DNA: TGTGCCAGCACCAACTCGGGCAGCGCGTACGAGCAGTACTTC; CDR3 protein: CASTNSGSAYEQYF
J gene: TRBJ2-7; clone size: NA; V gene: TRBV18; D gene: TRBD2; CDR3 DNA: TGTGCCAGCTCACCAAACCCTAGCGGCACCTCTAGGAACTTC; CDR3 protein: CASSPNPSGTSRNF
J gene: TRBJ2-3; clone size: once; V gene: TRBV10-3; D gene: NA; CDR3 DNA: TGTGCCATCAGTGAGTCACGGGAGAACGCAGATACGCAGTATTTT; CDR3 protein: CAISESRENADTQYF
J gene: TRBJ1-2; clone size: NA; V gene: TRBV7-9; D gene: TRBD1; CDR3 DNA: TGTGCCAGCAGCTTGGGACAGGGGGCATGGGGCTATGGCTACACCTTC; CDR3 protein: CASSLGQGAWGYGYTF
J gene: TRBJ2-4; clone size: NA; V gene: TRBV9; D gene: TRBD2; CDR3 DNA: TGTGCCAGCAGCCCTCGAACTAGCGGGATAGCCAAAAACATTCAGTACTTC; CDR3 protein: CASSPRTSGIAKNIQYF
J gene: TRBJ1-4; clone size: few; V gene: TRBV7-2; D gene: NA; CDR3 DNA: TGTGCCAGCAGACCCCAGTCCAGCGCCGAAAAACTGTTTTTT; CDR3 protein: CASRPQSSAEKLFF
J gene: TRBJ2-4; clone size: NA; V gene: TRBV18; D gene: TRBD1; CDR3 DNA: TGTGCCAGCTCCGCGGGACAGGGGCGGGGAGTAGCCAAAAACATTCAGTACTTC; CDR3 protein: CASSAGQGRGVAKNIQYF
J gene: TRBJ2-7; clone size: NA; V gene: TRBV19; D gene: NA; CDR3 DNA: TGTGCCAGTAGTATCTACGGGGGTGGGACCTACGAGCAGTACTTC; CDR3 protein: CASSIYGGGTYEQYF
J gene: TRBJ2-1; clone size: NA; V gene: TRBV30; D gene: TRBD2; CDR3 DNA: TGTGCCTGTGGGGCGGGAGGGAACTACAATGAGCAGTTCTTC; CDR3 protein: CACGAGGNYNEQFF
J gene: TRBJ2-1; clone size: NA; V gene: TRBV18; D gene: NA; CDR3 DNA: TGTGCCAGCTCAGACCGAGGACTTTCCTACAATGAGCAGTTCTTC; CDR3 protein: CASSDRGLSYNEQFF
J gene: TRBJ2-7; clone size: NA; V gene: TRBV6-5; D gene: NA; CDR3 DNA: TGTGCCAGCAGTTACCCGGAGTCCTACGAGCAGTACTTC; CDR3 protein: CASSYPESYEQYF
J gene: TRBJ2-5; clone size: NA; V gene: TRBV29-1; D gene: TRBD1; CDR3 DNA: TGCAGCGTTGAAGTTGGACAGGGAGTCCAGTACTTC; CDR3 protein: CSVEVGQGVQYF
J gene: TRBJ2-1; clone size: NA; V gene: TRBV19; D gene: NA; CDR3 DNA: TGTGCCAGTTCCCCAACTTTGGGGATCAGGGGTGAGCAGTTCTTC; CDR3 protein: CASSPTLGIRGEQFF
J gene: TRBJ1-3; clone size: NA; V gene: TRBV6-6; D gene: NA; CDR3 DNA: TGTGCCAGCAGTTACCACACGAACTCTGGAAACACCATATATTTT; CDR3 protein: CASSYHTNSGNTIYF
J gene: TRBJ2-2; clone size: NA; V gene: TRBV30; D gene: NA; CDR3 DNA: TGTGCCTGGAGGGTTCGCGCGAACACCGGGGAGCTGTTTTTT; CDR3 protein: CAWRVRANTGELFF
J gene: TRBJ2-1; clone size: NA; V gene: TRBV30; D gene: NA; CDR3 DNA: TGTGCCTGGAGAATGGGGGTCGGCAATGAGCAGTTCTTC; CDR3 protein: CAWRMGVGNEQFF
J gene: TRBJ2-3; clone size: NA; V gene: TRBV5-4; D gene: TRBD1; CDR3 DNA: TGTGCCAGCAGCTCGCCGGGACAGGGGGGACCTAGCACAGATACGCAGTATTTT; CDR3 protein: CASSSPGQGGPSTDTQYF
J gene: TRBJ2-3; clone size: NA; V gene: TRBV5-4; D gene: TRBD1; CDR3 DNA: TGTGCCAGCAGCCGGGGGACAGGGGGCACAGATACGCAGTATTTT; CDR3 protein: CASSRGTGGTDTQYF
J gene: TRBJ1-4; clone size: NA; V gene: TRBV6-6; D gene: NA; CDR3 DNA: TGTGCCAGCAGTTATGGAGCTGAAAAACTGTTTTTT; CDR3 protein: CASSYGAEKLFF
J gene: TRBJ2-2; clone size: NA; V gene: TRBV9; D gene: NA; CDR3 DNA: TGTGCCAGCAGCGCAAGATCCGTCACCGGGGAGCTGTTTTTT; CDR3 protein: CASSARSVTGELFF
J gene: TRBJ1-2; clone size: few; V gene: TRBV27; D gene: NA; CDR3 DNA: TGTGCCAGCAGTCCTAGGGAACGTAACTATGGCTACACCTTC; CDR3 protein: CASSPRERNYGYTF
J gene: TRBJ2-3; clone size: NA; V gene: TRBV4-2; D gene: NA; CDR3 DNA: TGTGCCAGCAGCCCGGGACCCCTAGGGTCAGATACGCAGTATTTT; CDR3 protein: CASSPGPLGSDTQYF
J gene: TRBJ1-3; clone size: NA; V gene: TRBV7-6; D gene: NA; CDR3 DNA: TGTGCCAGCAGCTTAGCCCCGTACTCTGGAAACACCATATATTTT; CDR3 protein: CASSLAPYSGNTIYF
J gene: TRBJ2-1; clone size: NA; V gene: TRBV29-1; D gene: TRBD2; CDR3 DNA: TGCAGCGTTCCTCGGACTAGCGGGGGGCGATTGGGATCCTACAATGAGCAGTTCTTC; CDR3 protein: CSVPRTSGGRLGSYNEQFF
J gene: TRBJ1-1; clone size: NA; V gene: TRBV28; D gene: NA; CDR3 DNA: TGTGCCAGCAGCCCTGAGCGAGGGCAGGGCGCGGCTGAAGCTTTCTTT; CDR3 protein: CASSPERGQGAAEAFF
J gene: TRBJ1-2; clone size: NA; V gene: TRBV4-1; D gene: NA; CDR3 DNA: TGCGCCAGCAGCCAACCGGGAAACTATGGCTACACCTTC; CDR3 protein: CASSQPGNYGYTF
J gene: TRBJ2-2; clone size: NA; V gene: TRBV5-1; D gene: TRBD2; CDR3 DNA: TGCGCCAGCAGCTCGGGACTGCGGGGGGCCGGGGAGCTGTTTTTT; CDR3 protein: CASSSGLRGAGELFF
J gene: TRBJ1-6; clone size: NA; V gene: TRBV14; D gene: TRBD1; CDR3 DNA: TGTGCCAGCAGCCAAGTGACAGGGGGCAATTCACCCCTCCACTTT; CDR3 protein: CASSQVTGGNSPLHF
J gene: TRBJ2-1; clone size: NA; V gene: TRBV7-2; D gene: NA; CDR3 DNA: TGTGCCAGCAGCCCTCAGGGGGGGGCCTCCTTTTACAATGAGCAGTTCTTC; CDR3 protein: CASSPQGGASFYNEQFF
J gene: TRBJ2-7; clone size: NA; V gene: TRBV25-1; D gene: NA; CDR3 DNA: TGTGCCAGCAGTCCCGGCGGGCTGCCCTACGAGCAGTACTTC; CDR3 protein: CASSPGGLPYEQYF
J gene: TRBJ2-7; clone size: once; V gene: TRBV7-2; D gene: TRBD1; CDR3 DNA: TGTGCCAGCAGCCTCTGGGACAGCCCTCTTTACGAGCAGTACTTC; CDR3 protein: CASSLWDSPLYEQYF
J gene: TRBJ1-1; clone size: NA; V gene: TRBV18; D gene: NA; CDR3 DNA: TGTGCCAGCTCAATACGGGAAAAGGCTTTCTTT; CDR3 protein: CASSIREKAFF
J gene: TRBJ2-7; clone size: NA; V gene: TRBV29-1; D gene: TRBD2; CDR3 DNA: TGCAGCGTAGGGGCGGGGGTCTCCTACGAGCAGTACTTC; CDR3 protein: CSVGAGVSYEQYF
J gene: TRBJ2-7; clone size: NA; V gene: TRBV5-5; D gene: NA; CDR3 DNA: TGTGCCAGCAGCGCAACAGGTTCCTCCTACGAGCAGTACTTC; CDR3 protein: CASSATGSSYEQYF
J gene: TRBJ1-1; clone size: NA; V gene: TRBV29-1; D gene: NA; CDR3 DNA: TGCAGCGTTGAGGGAGCAGGGATGGTGAACACTGAAGCTTTCTTT; CDR3 protein: CSVEGAGMVNTEAFF
J gene: TRBJ2-7; clone size: NA; V gene: TRBV29-1; D gene: NA; CDR3 DNA: TGCAGCGTTGATTCAGGGGGAGGCGAGCAGTACTTC; CDR3 protein: CSVDSGGGEQYF
J gene: TRBJ2-7; clone size: once; V gene: TRBV6-5; D gene: NA; CDR3 DNA: TGTGCCAGCAGTTACTCGAATTCCCCCGCATCCTACGAGCAGTACTTC; CDR3 protein: CASSYSNSPASYEQYF
J gene: TRBJ1-4; clone size: once; V gene: TRBV7-2; D gene: TRBD1; CDR3 DNA: TGTGCCAGCAGCTCGGACAGGGGGGCTGAAAAACTGTTTTTT; CDR3 protein: CASSSDRGAEKLFF
J gene: TRBJ1-3; clone size: NA; V gene: TRBV10-3; D gene: TRBD1; CDR3 DNA: TGTGCCATCAGTGGGACAGGGGCGCTAGGAAACACCATATATTTT; CDR3 protein: CAISGTGALGNTIYF
J gene: TRBJ2-7; clone size: NA; V gene: TRBV7-2; D gene: TRBD1; CDR3 DNA: TGTGCCAGCAGCCCCCGCCGACAGGGGGCCCGGGAGCAGTACTTC; CDR3 protein: CASSPRRQGAREQYF
J gene: TRBJ1-5; clone size: few; V gene: TRBV6-6; D gene: TRBD1; CDR3 DNA: TGTGCCAGCAGCCCAAAGTCAGGGGGCGGGCAGCCCCAGCATTTT; CDR3 protein: CASSPKSGGGQPQHF
J gene: TRBJ2-5; clone size: NA; V gene: TRBV13; D gene: NA; CDR3 DNA: TGTGCCAGCAGCTTAGTAGGGCAGGCGGCTAGTGAGACCCAGTACTTC; CDR3 protein: CASSLVGQAASETQYF
J gene: TRBJ2-3; clone size: NA; V gene: TRBV9; D gene: NA; CDR3 DNA: TGTGCCAGCAGCGTAGGTCTAGACACAGATACGCAGTATTTT; CDR3 protein: CASSVGLDTDTQYF
J gene: TRBJ2-2; clone size: NA; V gene: TRBV19; D gene: NA; CDR3 DNA: TGTGCCAGTACCTGGGGACTTCCAAGTACCGGGGAGCTGTTTTTT; CDR3 protein: CASTWGLPSTGELFF
J gene: TRBJ2-5; clone size: few; V gene: TRBV2; D gene: NA; CDR3 DNA: TGTGCCAGCAGTGAAGGTACGGGGGCGTACCAAGAGACCCAGTACTTC; CDR3 protein: CASSEGTGAYQETQYF
J gene: TRBJ2-1; clone size: once; V gene: TRBV4-1; D gene: NA; CDR3 DNA: TGCGCCAGCAGCCTCCCGACAGTAAGCTCCTACAATGAGCAGTTCTTC; CDR3 protein: CASSLPTVSSYNEQFF
J gene: TRBJ1-1; clone size: NA; V gene: TRBV21-1; D gene: NA; CDR3 DNA: TGTGCCAGCAGCAAAACCCCGATTGGACAGGCTAATGGGGAAGTGAACACTGAAGCTTTCTTT; CDR3 protein: CASSKTPIGQANGEVNTEAFF
J gene: TRBJ2-2; clone size: NA; V gene: TRBV27; D gene: TRBD2; CDR3 DNA: TGTGCCAGCAGTTTATCCCCCCTCTGGGCGGGAGTCGACACCGGGGAGCTGTTTTTT; CDR3 protein: CASSLSPLWAGVDTGELFF
J gene: TRBJ2-7; clone size: NA; V gene: TRBV6-1; D gene: TRBD1; CDR3 DNA: TGTGCCAGCAGTGTTCGGGACAGAGAGTACGAGCAGTACTTC; CDR3 protein: CASSVRDREYEQYF
J gene: TRBJ1-1; clone size: NA; V gene: TRBV19; D gene: NA; CDR3 DNA: TGTGCCAGTAGTACCCCTGGATTGGGGGTGAACACTGAAGCTTTCTTT; CDR3 protein: CASSTPGLGVNTEAFF
J gene: TRBJ1-2; clone size: NA; V gene: TRBV27; D gene: TRBD1; CDR3 DNA: TGTGCCAGCAGTTTGGACAGGGAGTACTATGGCTACACCTTC; CDR3 protein: CASSLDREYYGYTF
J gene: TRBJ1-2; clone size: NA; V gene: TRBV11-2; D gene: TRBD1; CDR3 DNA: TGTGCCAGCAGCTTCCAGGGACAGGGGGAACATGGCTACACCTTC; CDR3 protein: CASSFQGQGEHGYTF